This TCR beta chain originates from a study of blood T cell repertoires in COVID-19. Study overall: The United States, Italy and Spain supplied acute and convalescent COVID-19 samples. Nucleic acid was either cDNA or gDNA, and it came from T cells, B-cell-depleted T cells, or PBMCs.

This clone showed up just once. As processed by the authors: Scientists estimated how many nucleated cells there were by amplifying reference gene primers. Measured with immunoSEQ multiplex PCR; TCRdb has only the in-frame clones, and not every one. D and trimming come from the DNA, and the V and J calls and clone size come from that table. The sample shows roughly 200,000 clones, about 90% of them seen only once. Sequencing was done on a sample of peripheral blood. The receptor was derived from a man younger than 35 with active or convalescent COVID-19.

The CDR3 DNA sequence: TGTGCCAGCACGGTTCAAGGACAGAATGAAAAACTGTTTTTT. Its translation: CASTVQGQNEKLFF. The chain couples TRBV2 to TRBJ1-4; a possible D gene is TRBD1 (6 bases). Trimming shortened V by 7 bases and J by 5 bases, and 14 bases separated the two germline ends. Germline V gene sequence: CDR1 SNHLY, CDR2 FYNNEI. There are 14 residues in the CDR3.